Included here is one T cell receptor (beta chain) sequence, with context. This sample is drawn from a study of T cells after yellow fever vaccination. One entry per CDR3 protein, called by TCRdb with MiXCR from the 5' RACE reads. This sample has 20,000 to 30,000 distinct CDR3 sequences; 4.5% occur once, and the top ten carry 35% to 45%. Looked up from germline, CDR1 is SGHRS and CDR2 is YFSETQ. J was trimmed by 3 bases and V by 3 bases; bases with no gene match: 18. CDR3 size: 18 residues. Sample: PBMCs, either bulk or a sorted T-cell subset (CD4+, CD8+, memory, or dextramer-sorted; not recorded which), taken on the day of the yellow fever booster vaccination. This TCR derives from a man aged 18-30 years who received the YFV17D yellow fever vaccine. This sequence joins TRBV5-1 and TRBJ2-7; 7 bases agree with TRBD2. The CDR3 reads CASSYVGGNPPLSYEQYF. In nucleotides, the CDR3 is TGCGCCAGCAGCTACGTCGGGGGGAACCCTCCCCTAAGCTACGAGCAGTACTTC.